Sequencing of this TCR beta chain was carried out in a study of tumor-infiltrating lymphocytes in primary liver carcinoma. Study-wide results and limits: Tumors had a top-250-clone fraction that was significantly higher than blood (p = 0.039).

Co-extracting RNA and DNA was done with roughly 17-34 mg of unsorted bulk tissue as input. Over 90% of the cells were viable tumor cells in every tumor sample. This clonotype has a handful of counts. Its cognate antigen is unknown. Synthesis of TCR beta cDNA was carried out from around 500 ng total RNA with a constant-region primer. Construction of TCR beta libraries relied on three successive nested multiplex PCR rounds employing slightly modified ARM-PCR. For approximately 10 cycles apiece, the opening two PCR rounds ran with TRBV1-TRBV30 forward primers and a C-beta reverse primer. TCRdb reprocessed the multiplex PCR reads via MiXCR and lists one record per CDR3 protein. The sample gives approximately 30,000 distinct CDR3 sequences, roughly 78% of which show up once; 25% to 35% is in the top ten. The length of the CDR3 is 14 residues. The V end was cut by 7 bases, the J end by 6 bases, with 17 bases between. In germline, CDR1 is MNHEY, CDR2 SVGAGI.

The material sequenced was liver tumor tissue from sampling region 3. Subset: tumor region T3, left-lateral pole. The receptor was isolated from a woman aged 25 to 45 with primary liver carcinoma and hepatitis B virus infection. The chain uses TRBV6-5 and TRBJ2-3, with a tentative D call TRBD2 (6 bases). The CDR3 sequence: CASNRTGGTDTQYF. The CDR3 DNA reads TGTGCCAGCAATCGGACTGGCGGGACGGATACGCAGTATTTT.